This is a list of T cell receptor beta chains from one sample in a study of cytomegalovirus exposure and HLA in healthy donors. TCRdb's copy holds only in-frame clones and misses some; the assay was immunoSEQ multiplex PCR. Of some 200,000 clones listed, around 89% are singletons. Sequences were obtained from PBMCs. The receptors come from a woman under 30 in good health and CMV-seronegative. Each CDR3 is given with its conserved first and last residue. Each record gives: J gene, clone size, D gene, V gene, CDR3 protein, CDR3 DNA. D genes are given only for firm matches. The size entry is marked missing in some rows and otherwise reads once, few, many or a size class.

TRBJ2-1	.	TRBD1	TRBV5-1	CASRPGTGVYNEQFF	TGCGCCAGCAGACCTGGGACAGGAGTTTACAATGAGCAGTTCTTC
TRBJ2-7	.	.	TRBV6-5	CASSGRSYEQYF	TGTGCCAGCTCTGGCCGTTCCTACGAGCAGTACTTC
TRBJ2-7	.	TRBD1	TRBV6-6	CASSYSTGQGAYEQYF	TGTGCCAGCAGTTACTCAACGGGACAGGGGGCCTACGAGCAGTACTTC
TRBJ1-1	once	.	TRBV2	CASTRENTEAFF	TGTGCCAGCACCCGAGAGAACACTGAAGCTTTCTTT
TRBJ1-2	.	TRBD1	TRBV7-6	CASSSYAGGGYTF	TGTGCCAGCAGCTCTTACGCAGGGGGCGGCTACACCTTC
TRBJ2-4	once	.	TRBV6-5	CASSYSPKSKNIQYF	TGTGCCAGCAGTTACTCACCTAAATCCAAAAACATTCAGTACTTC
TRBJ2-5	.	.	TRBV5-1	CASSPLRQEQETQYF	TGCGCCAGCAGCCCGCTTCGGCAGGAACAAGAGACCCAGTACTTC
TRBJ2-1	.	TRBD2	TRBV29-1	CSVGWGGPYNEQFF	TGCAGCGTTGGGTGGGGGGGACCCTACAATGAGCAGTTCTTC
TRBJ2-7	.	.	TRBV27	CASSFAGPSYEQYF	TGTGCCAGCAGTTTTGCAGGCCCCTCCTACGAGCAGTACTTC
TRBJ2-1	.	TRBD1	TRBV13	CASTTTGNEQFF	TGTGCCAGCACCACGACAGGGAATGAGCAGTTCTTC
TRBJ1-2	once	TRBD1	TRBV5-1	CASSLTGGASYGYTF	TGCGCCAGCAGCTTGACAGGGGGCGCTTCCTATGGCTACACCTTC
TRBJ1-1	.	.	TRBV14	CASSQDRSTEAFF	TGTGCCAGCAGCCAAGACCGTAGCACTGAAGCTTTCTTT
TRBJ2-7	.	.	TRBV7-2	CASSSERGQRNKYF	TGTGCCAGCAGCTCCGAAAGGGGCCAGCGAAACAAGTACTTC
TRBJ2-7	.	TRBD2	TRBV7-2	CASSKIAGPIDEQYF	TGTGCCAGCAGCAAGATAGCGGGGCCAATCGACGAGCAGTACTTC
TRBJ2-3	.	TRBD2	TRBV4-3	CASSQESGTSGGPQYF	TGCGCCAGCAGCCAAGAGTCCGGGACTAGCGGAGGACCCCAGTATTTT
TRBJ2-1	.	.	TRBV1	CTLSGRGNEQFF	TGCACTCTTAGCGGGAGAGGGAATGAGCAGTTCTTC
TRBJ1-4	.	TRBD1	TRBV7-9	CASSLDGTGNEKLFF	TGTGCCAGCAGCTTAGACGGGACAGGGAACGAAAAACTGTTTTTT
TRBJ2-7	.	TRBD2	TRBV5-4	CASSLGGLAEPEQYF	TGTGCCAGCAGCTTGGGTGGACTAGCGGAGCCCGAGCAGTACTTC
TRBJ1-1	.	.	TRBV27	CASSLGGRYTEAFF	TGTGCCAGCAGTTTAGGAGGGAGGTACACTGAAGCTTTCTTT
TRBJ1-2	.	TRBD1	TRBV5-1	CASSWGQGPNYGYTF	TGCGCCAGCAGCTGGGGACAGGGCCCTAACTATGGCTACACCTTC
TRBJ1-1	.	TRBD1	TRBV6-6	CASSPGTGIGTEAFF	TGTGCCAGCAGTCCGGGGACAGGGATAGGCACTGAAGCTTTCTTT
TRBJ1-2	few	.	TRBV7-9	CASSLTGSPGDGYTF	TGTGCCAGCAGCTTAACGGGTTCCCCGGGGGATGGCTACACCTTC
TRBJ2-2	.	.	TRBV7-2	CASSLDRNTGELFF	TGTGCCAGCAGCTTAGACAGGAACACCGGGGAGCTGTTTTTT
TRBJ1-1	.	TRBD1	TRBV2	CASTRQGAAFF	TGTGCCAGCACCCGACAGGGGGCAGCTTTCTTT
TRBJ2-5	.	.	TRBV5-8	CASSLAVLEETQYF	TGTGCCAGCAGCTTGGCGGTTTTGGAAGAGACCCAGTACTTC
TRBJ2-7	.	.	TRBV7-8	CASSRGFYEQYF	TGTGCCAGCAGTCGGGGATTCTACGAGCAGTACTTC
TRBJ2-2	.	TRBD1	TRBV5-8	CASSLPGQGTTGELFF	TGTGCCAGCAGCTTGCCGGGACAGGGAACAACCGGGGAGCTGTTTTTT
TRBJ1-2	.	TRBD1	TRBV6-5	CASSYQLQRDRSYTF	TGTGCCAGCAGTTACCAACTTCAGCGGGACAGGAGTTACACCTTC
TRBJ2-7	.	TRBD1	TRBV2	CASSGTGRPSSYEQYF	TGTGCCAGCAGTGGGACAGGACGACCGAGCTCCTACGAGCAGTACTTC